This passage covers 2 T cell receptor beta chains from one sample sequenced in a study of blood T cell repertoires in COVID-19. TCRdb keeps only in-frame clones here, not all; method: immunoSEQ multiplex PCR. The repertoire consists of roughly 190,000 clones, with 82% occurring once and the leading ten covering more than 4.5%. Sequenced material: PBMCs or T cells enriched from blood (not recorded which). These receptors were collected from a woman aged 60-75 years with acute COVID-19.

The V and J genes are TRBV30 and TRBJ2-6; D gene ambiguous. The germline gives CDR1 GTSNPN, CDR2 SVGIG (reference sequence). The V end was cut by 5 bases, the J end by 3 bases, with 5 bases between. The CDR3 consists of 12 residues. The CDR3, as DNA: TGTGCCTGGGGTCTTGGGGCCAACGTCCTGACTTTC. Its protein is CAWGLGANVLTF.

The V call is TRBV3-1 (or the pseudogene TRBV3-2), the J call TRBJ1-2; 7 bases align to TRBD1. The trim removed 0 bases at V and 5 bases at J, leaving 9 bases unmatched. The CDR3 consists of 16 residues. Germline V gene sequence: CDR1 LGHDT, CDR2 YNNKEL (reference sequence). The CDR3 reads CASSQEVVGGAYGYTF. In nucleotides, the CDR3 is TGTGCCAGCAGCCAAGAGGTGGTAGGGGGCGCGTATGGCTACACCTTC.